This T cell receptor (beta chain) was identified in a study of blood T cell repertoires in COVID-19 (dated by TCRdb to the early 2020s). A note on the overall study: Samples covering the acute and convalescent phases of COVID-19 were provided by collaborators in the United States, Italy and Spain. The samples were drawn from two sources: the first 160 participants of the ongoing ImmuneRACE study, and some 1,300 subjects contributed by 6 global collaborators. Nearly every sample came with metadata listing a de-identified subject ID, COVID-19 status, age in years and sex. Where available, HLA class I and class II types were taken from metadata supplied by the sample provider and were not determined by assay-based typing. The repertoires were made available in a free public database intended to serve as a resource for research on the immune response to SARS-CoV-2. Subjects who had been exposed to COVID-19, were actively infected with it, or had recovered from it provided the deeply sampled blood TCRbeta repertoires that made up the dataset. The material from the prospective study consisted of cDNA or gDNA derived from T cells, B-cell-depleted T cells, or PBMCs.

TCRbeta CDR3 regions were amplified from genomic DNA using the immunoSEQ Assay, a bias-controlled multiplex PCR. Per the original workflow: The number of nucleated cells in each sample was estimated from the amplification of reference gene primers within the assay. To quantify the absolute abundance of each unique TCRbeta CDR3 rearrangement, sequence reads were collapsed and filtered. Productive Simpson clonality was computed per sample as the square root of Simpson's diversity index over productive rearrangements. TCRdb limited this immuneACCESS table to in-frame rearrangements with V and J called. A share of clones is missing; checked studies link under half to unresolved V genes, and the rest is unexplained. D and trimming come from the DNA, and the V and J calls and clone size come from that table. This sample holds a few hundred thousand clones; roughly nine tenths were observed only once. The ten largest make up approximately 1.2% of the sample.

Enrolling through a virtual design, the prospective study's participants ranged in age from roughly 18 to 89 years and lived across 24 United States geographic areas. To assign participants to cohorts, the prospective study relied on clinical history that participants themselves reported in a screening survey and a study questionnaire. Mobile phlebotomists in the prospective study collected whole blood, serum and a nasopharyngeal or oropharyngeal swab from every participant. Over a 2-month period, participants in the prospective study had the option of providing additional blood draws and questionnaires. Blood samples from the prospective study were shipped frozen or at room temperature prior to DNA extraction. Broader findings and caveats from the paper: How much clinical and demographic metadata was included differed by source and by participant, and the metadata was provided uncurated.

As concerns this clone: What antigen it recognizes has not been identified. No base quality information exists; no much larger clone differs at one position.

Reading from cysteine to phenylalanine, the CDR3 counts 15 amino acids. Only CDR3 DNA is held: 45 bases, read in frame from base 1. Germline trimming: 6 bases from V, 0 bases from J; junction bases outside gene matches: 4. The germline V gene supplies CDR1 MNHEY and CDR2 SVGAGI. The clonotype was recovered from a human donor in a cohort exposed to, infected with or recovered from COVID-19 (not recorded which). The donor label of this sample is uncertain. The sample was PBMCs or T cells enriched from blood (not recorded which). The chain uses TRBV6-5 and TRBJ1-5, with 8 middle bases fitting TRBD1. The DNA sequence follows: TGTGCCAGCAGCGACAGGGGCTATAGCAATCAGCCCCAGCATTTT. It codes for CASSDRGYSNQPQHF.